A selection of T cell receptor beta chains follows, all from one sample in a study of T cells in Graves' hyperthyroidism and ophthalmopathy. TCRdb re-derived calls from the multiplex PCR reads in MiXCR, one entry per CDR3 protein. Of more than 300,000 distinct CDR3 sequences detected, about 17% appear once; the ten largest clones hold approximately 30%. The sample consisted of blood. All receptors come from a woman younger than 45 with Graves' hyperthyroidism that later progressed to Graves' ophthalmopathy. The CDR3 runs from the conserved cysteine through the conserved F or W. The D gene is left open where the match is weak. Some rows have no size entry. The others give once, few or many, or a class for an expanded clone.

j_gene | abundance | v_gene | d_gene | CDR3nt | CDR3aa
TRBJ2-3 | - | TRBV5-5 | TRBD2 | TGTGCCAGCAGCCCATGGACTAGCGGGAGGGCTCCCGCCACAGATACGCAGTATTTT | CASSPWTSGRAPATDTQYF
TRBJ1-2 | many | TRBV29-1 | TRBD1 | TGCAGCGTTGACGCGAGGGACAGCGCCTATGGCTACACCTTC | CSVDARDSAYGYTF
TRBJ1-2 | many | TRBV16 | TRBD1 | TGTGCCAGCAGCCAATTTTCGGGACAGAACTATGGCTACACCTTC | CASSQFSGQNYGYTF
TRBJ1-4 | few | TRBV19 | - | TGTGCCAGTAGTATTCTTACAGGGAGTGAAAAACTGTTTTTT | CASSILTGSEKLFF
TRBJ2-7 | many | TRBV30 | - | TGTGCCTGGAGAGAAGGCTACGAGCAGTACTTC | CAWREGYEQYF
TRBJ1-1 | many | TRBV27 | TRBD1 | TGTGCCAGCAGTTTTTCGGGACAGGACACTGAAGCTTTCTTT | CASSFSGQDTEAFF
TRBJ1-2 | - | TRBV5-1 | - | TGCGCCAGCAGCTTGAAACCCCTTAGTACGAACTATGGCTACACCTTC | CASSLKPLSTNYGYTF
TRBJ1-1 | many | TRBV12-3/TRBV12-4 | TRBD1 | TGTGCCAGCAGTTCGGGACAGGGGAACACTGAAGCTTTCTTT | CASSSGQGNTEAFF
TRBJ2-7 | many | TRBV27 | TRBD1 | TGTGCCAGCAGTTTTCTCGGCGCGGGACAGGGAACCTACGAGCAGTACTTC | CASSFLGAGQGTYEQYF
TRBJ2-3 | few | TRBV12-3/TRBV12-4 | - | TGTGCCAGCAGTTTAGCGCGTCGGGGCTTGGGCACAGATACGCAGTATTTT | CASSLARRGLGTDTQYF
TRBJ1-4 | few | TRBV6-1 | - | TGTGCCAGCAGTGACGGGGGTAACTCTAATGAAAAACCGTTTTTT | CASSDGGNSNEKPFF
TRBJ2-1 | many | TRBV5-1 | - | TGCGCCAGCAGCTGGGAGGGACAAAGCTCCTACAATGAGCAGTTCTTC | CASSWEGQSSYNEQFF
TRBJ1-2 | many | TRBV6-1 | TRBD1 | TGTGCCAGCAGTAAAACAGGGGTGAGGAATGGCTACACCTTC | CASSKTGVRNGYTF
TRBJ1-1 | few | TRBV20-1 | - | TGCAGTTCCTTACGGGACGGCACTGAAGCTTTCTTT | CSSLRDGTEAFF
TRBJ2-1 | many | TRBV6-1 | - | TGTGCCAGCCGCGATATCTCCTACAATGAGCAGTTCTTC | CASRDISYNEQFF
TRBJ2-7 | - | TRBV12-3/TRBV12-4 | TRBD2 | TGTGCCAGCAGGGGGACTAGCGGGATAGGGGAGCAGTACTTC | CASRGTSGIGEQYF
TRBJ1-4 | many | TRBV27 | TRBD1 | TGTGCCAGCAGTCCCCTACGTTGGACAGGGAAAAATGAAAAACTGTTTTTT | CASSPLRWTGKNEKLFF
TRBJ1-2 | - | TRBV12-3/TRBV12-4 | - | TGTGCCAGCAGTCTAACCGGGACCTACTATGGCTACACCTTC | CASSLTGTYYGYTF
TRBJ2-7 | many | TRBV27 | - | TGTGCCAGCAGTTTACGGGGGACCTACGAGCAGTACTTC | CASSLRGTYEQYF
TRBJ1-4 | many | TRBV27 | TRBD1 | TGTGCCAGCAGTTTAGGGCAGGGGGACCGTAATGAAAAACTGTTTTTT | CASSLGQGDRNEKLFF
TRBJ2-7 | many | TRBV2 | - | TGTGCCAGCAGGGCAGTGACCAATCGGGGCGAGCAGTACTTC | CASRAVTNRGEQYF
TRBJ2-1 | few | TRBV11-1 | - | TGTGCCAGCAGCTTAGAGATAGGGGATGATGAGCAGTTCTTC | CASSLEIGDDEQFF
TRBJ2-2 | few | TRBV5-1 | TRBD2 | TGCGCCAGCATGAAGCGGGAGAACACCGGGGAGCTGTTTTTT | CASMKRENTGELFF
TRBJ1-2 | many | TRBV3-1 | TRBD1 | TGTGCCAGCAAGGGACAGGGGAGTACTGGCTACACCTTC | CASKGQGSTGYTF